Here is one T cell receptor beta chain with its context. The antigen is unknown. The sample is drawn from a study of monozygotic twins with inflammatory bowel disease. General study findings and limits: On the inverse Simpson index, IBD patients scored lower for TCRbeta diversity than healthy co-twins. For IBD patients, clonotypes shared with others were fewer than for healthy twins, especially with disease activity.

From germline, CDR1 is MNHNS and CDR2 SASEGT. The CDR3 is made up of 13 amino acids. Eight reactions per sample, run separately, yielded cDNA. UMIs were attached via template switching, each with a 6-nucleotide sample barcode. Using the 5' RACE reads, TCRdb records one entry per CDR3 protein without DNA. Its listing shows fewer than 550,000 distinct CDR3 sequences. The sequence was collected from a human donor with ulcerative colitis or Crohn's disease, or a healthy co-twin of an affected twin (not recorded which). The chain recombines TRBV6-1 with TRBJ2-3; TCRdb gives TRBD2 as the D gene, but with no DNA this cannot be confirmed. The sample comprised blood. The CDR3 sequence: CASSEAGTGTQYF.